This record concerns one T cell receptor (beta chain) sequence. This clonotype was found a few times. Its binding antigen is unknown. No qualities accompany the bases; no much larger clone lies one base away. Looking up the germline V gene (reference sequence) yields CDR1 SEHNR and CDR2 FQNEAQ. The CDR3 contains 15 residues, cysteine and phenylalanine counted. Just CDR3 DNA is preserved here, 45 bases in frame from base 1. V gives up 4 bases and J gives up 4 bases, and the segment between their germline ends measures 16 bases. This specimen comes from a study of blood T cells in healthy people across ages (dated by TCRdb to 2013 to 2016). About the investigation overall: In model experiments, roughly one uniquely barcoded TCR beta cDNA molecule per two T cells was captured by template switching. Using deep sequencing normalized with unique cDNA molecular identifiers, the study measured how TCR beta repertoire diversity changes with age. Four age groups were formed from the donors: young (average 16 years), middle-aged (just under 40), aged (about 62) and long-lived (around 82). Using the same blood draw, the study looked at two additional independent replicas of 1 million unique cDNA reads for two donors, one aged 18 to 29 and the other aged 80 or older.

The roughly 39 donors, aged about 6 to 90 years, were systemically healthy Caucasian individuals from Russia. Each donor gave 9 to 10 milliliters of peripheral blood, collected into EDTA-treated Vacutainer tubes. PBMCs were isolated by Ficoll-Paque density-gradient centrifugation, with at least 7 million obtained per sample. Total RNA was extracted from PBMCs with Trizol reagent, with at least 5 micrograms obtained per sample. For every donor, an aliquot of PBMCs went through flow cytometry to measure the percentages of naive CD45RAhigh/CD27high T cells. What the authors observed across the whole study: Because the CMV infection status of the donors was unknown, age-related changes in expanded clonotypes may potentially have been confounded. Total diversity estimates from one million sequenced T cells were considered lower bounds and underestimates. The percentage of naive T cells measured by flow cytometry correlated strongly with observed TCR beta diversity. Since profiling was done on bulk unsorted PBMCs, naive and antigen-experienced compartments could not be conclusively compared. As age increased, observed TCR beta diversity per million T cells dropped in a roughly linear way, and a significant reduction was already evident by age 40. The long-lived group showed more naive CD4+ T cells, fewer expanded clones and increased TCR diversity than the aged group, suggesting age selection.

Libraries were prepared through 5' RACE. TCRdb shows the sequencer as Illumina HiSeq 2500. A second roughly 7 to 11 cycle PCR used a sample-barcoded 5' primer and a J-beta primer mix. Each TCR beta cDNA molecule received a unique molecular identifier from a template-switch 5' adaptor carrying 12 random nucleotides. Each sample yielded at least 3 million CDR3-containing paired-end reads. All of the RNA was converted into first-strand cDNA using the Mint cDNA synthesis kit, with a TRBC-specific oligonucleotide serving as the primer. Following uracil-DNA glycosylase treatment, a first 18-cycle PCR with universal primers M1SS and BC2_uni_R was performed on all cDNA. The paper's data handling went like this. For normalization, 1 million high-quality reads, each with a distinct molecular identifier, were randomly selected from each sample. Reads sharing molecular identifiers were discarded rather than binned into consensus sequences. MiTCR, set to a Q25 quality threshold and the strictest error-elimination algorithm, was used for CDR3 identification, clonotype clustering and error correction. A nonparametric unseen species model using Euler transformation provided a lower-bound estimate of total TCR beta diversity. TCRdb reprocessing: public reads trimmed at Q25 with fastp, clones called with MiXCR, in-frame beta chains kept. Identical CDR3 proteins give one entry, which carries the most common genes and DNA. These V and J calls originate from TCRdb's pipeline instead of the authors' own analysis. The sample table records around 520,000 distinct CDR3 sequences; roughly a quarter of these occur just once. The top ten clones comprise 3.6% of the sample.

These same data were also listed under a study on T cells of mothers and their children. The second study, in turn, reports: Nine systemically healthy Caucasian individuals served as donors, namely three mothers together with their six children. cDNA synthesis consumed the entire amount of extracted RNA, loaded at about 1.5 ug RNA in each 15 ul reaction. Sample barcodes and 2-4 random nucleotides were added via the M1S primer in the second PCR. Over 10 million TCR beta CDR3 reads came from each mother, compared with approximately 3 million reads from each child. In both related and unrelated pairs, thymic selection shapes the output of TCR recombination in a similar way, with inherited differences having only a minor effect. Related mother-child pairs always showed normalized repertoire overlap that was slightly higher than in unrelated mother-child pairs, though the difference was never significant. No persistent microchimeric T cell clones were detected, at a sensitivity of roughly 96 clones per million clonotypes. To look for features that set related mother-child pairs apart from unrelated individuals, the researchers ran deep NGS to compare the TCR beta repertoires of mothers and children. On average, the children were roughly 10 +/- 4 years old, while the mothers were around 42 +/- 4 years old. Libraries were sequenced on Illumina HiSeq 2000 with 100+100 nt paired-end reads after adapter ligation with NEBNext reagents. To prevent cross-contamination, the mother and child libraries were prepared a month apart and were sequenced in separate runs. For each donor, somewhere between 500,000 and 2,000,000 distinct TCR beta clonotypes were identified. Naive TCR beta clonotypes were estimated from low-frequency clonotypes matched to each donor's FACS-determined naive share, without sorting.

Sequenced material: blood. This sequence was found in a boy younger than 10 in good health. The sequence is built from TRBV7-9 and TRBJ1-1; perhaps TRBD1 is the D gene, with 5 bases matching. The CDR3 reads as follows: CASSSPGGDGTEAFF. The DNA sequence follows: TGTGCCAGCAGCTCCCCTGGGGGGGACGGCACTGAAGCTTTCTTT. With the rest looked up from the reference TRBV7-9 and TRBJ1-1 genes rather than sequenced, the full variable domain is DTGVSQNPRHKITKRGQNVTFRCDPISEHNRLYWYRQTLGQGPEFLTYFQNEAQLEKSRLLSDRFSAERPKGSFSTLEIQRTEQGDSAMYLCASSSPGGDGTEAFFGQGTRLTVV.